Listed below are T cell receptor beta chains from one sample, sequenced in a study of beta chain features in type 1 diabetes. Sequencing was performed with immunoSEQ multiplex PCR; in TCRdb, only in-frame clones are kept and a portion is missing. This table holds 200,000 to 300,000 clones, 11% to 15% found once. The material sequenced was naive CD4+ T cells from blood. These receptors originate from a man aged 25 to 45 with type 1 diabetes. Both conserved end residues are part of each CDR3. A D gene is named only where the DNA matches it firmly. For some rows the clone size is stated as once, few or many, or as a class when expanded; others skip it.

j_call d_call clone_size v_call cdr3_nt cdr3_aa
TRBJ2-1 . few TRBV4-1 TGCGCCAGCAGCCAAGAAACAGGTTACAATGAGCAGTTCTTC CASSQETGYNEQFF
TRBJ2-2 . . TRBV28 TGTGCCAGCAGTTATCAGACAGCGAACACCGGGGAGCTGTTTTTT CASSYQTANTGELFF
TRBJ2-7 TRBD1 . TRBV6-5 TGTGCCAGCAGTCCCGACAGGGCCACCTACGAGCAGTACTTC CASSPDRATYEQYF
TRBJ2-2 TRBD2 . TRBV2 TGTGCCAGCAGCACTCTCTGGGGGTCAGCGGGAGGGGAGCTGTTTTTT CASSTLWGSAGGELFF
TRBJ2-7 . few TRBV5-4 TGTGCCAGCAGCCCTGAGCTGGGCGGGGCCAACTACGAGCAGTACTTC CASSPELGGANYEQYF
TRBJ2-4 . . TRBV5-4 TGTGCCAGCAGCTTGGCGGTGGGAGACATTCAGTACTTC CASSLAVGDIQYF
TRBJ2-7 . few TRBV5-1 TGCGCCAGCCAGGAGGGGACAGTAACCTACGAGCAGTACTTC CASQEGTVTYEQYF
TRBJ1-2 TRBD1 few TRBV19 TGTGCCAGTAGTCGGGACAGTAACTATGGCTACACCTTC CASSRDSNYGYTF
TRBJ1-2 . . TRBV6-5 TGTGCCAGCAGTCTAGATCGGAACTATGGCTACACCTTC CASSLDRNYGYTF
TRBJ2-2 . few TRBV19 TGTGCCAGTAGTATGGCCTTACGGGACACCGGGGAGCTGTTTTTT CASSMALRDTGELFF
TRBJ1-2 . few TRBV27 TGTGCCAGCAGGAACGACCGCGGGCCATATGGCTACACCTTC CASRNDRGPYGYTF
TRBJ2-5 TRBD2 . TRBV18 TGTGCCAGCTCACCACCGGGACTAGCGGGCCCGAGGGTGGAGACCCAGTACTTC CASSPPGLAGPRVETQYF
TRBJ2-2 . once TRBV18 TGTGCCAGCTCACCGGACAGTAACCCCGGGGAGCTGTTTTTT CASSPDSNPGELFF
TRBJ2-7 . . TRBV19 TGTGCCAGTAGTATACGGGAATCGGGGGAGCAGTACTTC CASSIRESGEQYF
TRBJ1-4 . few TRBV15 TGTGCCACCAGCAGAGGGGACTCTCCTGGGGAAAAACTGTTTTTT CATSRGDSPGEKLFF
TRBJ2-1 . few TRBV7-6 TGTGCCAGCAGCCAGACTACCGGCAATGAGCAGTTCTTC CASSQTTGNEQFF
TRBJ1-2 TRBD1 . TRBV7-6 TGTGCCAGCAGCTTAGAGGGTAGGGGGCGTGATGGCTACACCTTC CASSLEGRGRDGYTF
TRBJ2-3 TRBD1 few TRBV5-1 TGCGCCAGCAGCTCAGGGGGCGCGGCAGATACGCAGTATTTT CASSSGGAADTQYF
TRBJ2-7 . . TRBV29-1 TGCAGCGGGGCTTTGGGGACACATCGCGAGCAGTACTTC CSGALGTHREQYF
TRBJ2-1 . . TRBV11-2 TGTGCCAGCAGCTTAGATGGGGCAGGCGATGAGCAGTTCTTC CASSLDGAGDEQFF
TRBJ1-2 TRBD1 few TRBV6-5 TGTGCCAGCCACTATTCCCGGACAGGGGGGAATGGCTACACCTTC CASHYSRTGGNGYTF
TRBJ2-5 TRBD2 . TRBV2 TGCGTTAGCGGGAGGGAAGAGACCCAGTACTTC CVSGREETQYF
TRBJ2-7 . few TRBV4-2 TGTGCCAGCAGCCAAGATGGGGCTACATCCTACGAGCAGTACTTC CASSQDGATSYEQYF
TRBJ1-2 TRBD1 . TRBV5-4 TGTGCCAGCAGCAAAGACAGGGGGGATGGCTACACCTTC CASSKDRGDGYTF
TRBJ2-4 TRBD2 . TRBV4-1 TGCGCCAGCAGCCAAGTGGCGGGAGATACAGCCAAAAACATTCAGTACTTC CASSQVAGDTAKNIQYF
TRBJ1-2 . . TRBV30 TGTGCCTGGAGTAATACAGCTGGCTACACCTTC CAWSNTAGYTF
TRBJ1-1 . . TRBV2 TGTGCCAGCAGTGTCTCGGGTTCTGAAGCTTTCTTT CASSVSGSEAFF
TRBJ2-7 . once TRBV6-1 TGTGCCAGCAGTGGGACTACATACGAGCAGTACTTC CASSGTTYEQYF
TRBJ2-2 TRBD1 few TRBV7-9 TGTGCCAGCAGCCCTTATTTGGACAGGGCCGGGGAGCTGTTTTTT CASSPYLDRAGELFF
TRBJ2-1 TRBD1 . TRBV5-1 TGCGCCAGCAGCTTGGGGACAGGGAATGAGGAGCAGTTCTTC CASSLGTGNEEQFF
TRBJ2-7 TRBD2 few TRBV4-2 TGTGCCAGCAGCCTCCTCGGGGGGTCTACCTACGAGCAGTACTTC CASSLLGGSTYEQYF
TRBJ2-1 TRBD2 . TRBV7-9 TGTGCCAGCAGCTTGGCCGGGACTAGCGGGCGCGATACCTTCTTC CASSLAGTSGRDTFF
TRBJ1-5 TRBD1 . TRBV19 TGTGCCAGAGGGACAGGAAGCAATCAGCCCCAGCATTTT CARGTGSNQPQHF
TRBJ1-5 . . TRBV2 TGTGCCAGCAGTTTCGGCAGGGGACATCAGCCCCAGCATTTT CASSFGRGHQPQHF
TRBJ2-1 TRBD2 few TRBV10-3 TGTGCCATCAGTGAGCGGGAGGGCCCCAATGAGCAGTTCTTC CAISEREGPNEQFF
TRBJ1-5 . few TRBV18 TGTGCCAGCTCACCAGGCAGGGGCGCAACGGACGGTCAGCCCCAGCATTTT CASSPGRGATDGQPQHF
TRBJ2-7 . once TRBV9 TGTGCCAGCAGCGTAGGGGGGGATGGTACCGAGCAGTACTTC CASSVGGDGTEQYF
TRBJ1-2 . . TRBV30 TGTGCCTGGAAAGCGTCATCGGCTGGCTACACCTTC CAWKASSAGYTF
TRBJ2-7 TRBD2 few TRBV7-9 TGTGCCAGCAGCTCTAGCGGGAGCTCCTACGAGCAGTACTTC CASSSSGSSYEQYF
TRBJ2-2 . . TRBV28 TGTGCCAGCAGCCTACAGGGGAACACCGGGGAGCTGTTTTTT CASSLQGNTGELFF
TRBJ1-4 . . TRBV7-9 TGTGCCAGCAGTCCCGCGGCGGGAAATGAAAAACTGTTTTTT CASSPAAGNEKLFF
TRBJ2-7 TRBD1 few TRBV6-1 TGTGCCAGCGCACAGGGGGAGGCCTACGAGCAGTACTTC CASAQGEAYEQYF
TRBJ2-7 . few TRBV2 TGTGCCAGCAGGGAGTTGGCCTACGAGCAGTACTTC CASRELAYEQYF
TRBJ2-1 . few TRBV11-2 TGTGCCAGCAGCTTAGTGGTGAGCTCCTACAATGAGCAGTTCTTC CASSLVVSSYNEQFF
TRBJ2-1 TRBD1 few TRBV6-5 TGTGCCAGCAGCACCGGGACAGGGGCCCACAATGAGCAGTTCTTC CASSTGTGAHNEQFF
TRBJ2-5 TRBD2 few TRBV11-3 TGTGCCAGCAGAGTAGCGGGGAGCCAAGAGACCCAGTACTTC CASRVAGSQETQYF